Listed below are T cell receptor beta chains from one sample, sequenced in a study of blood T cells in healthy people across ages. TCRdb recomputed calls from the 5' RACE reads with MiXCR, one row per CDR3 protein. The sample holds around 2 million distinct CDR3 sequences; roughly two fifths are singletons and the top ten take roughly 23%. The sequenced sample consisted of blood. The receptors stem from a human donor in good health. The CDR3 runs from the conserved cysteine through the conserved F or W. A D gene is named only where the DNA matches it firmly. Clone sizes are given selectively: once, few, many, or a class where the clone is expanded.

J	length	D	V	size	CDR3	DNA
TRBJ2-1	15	TRBD1	TRBV5-1	few	CASSSDGQGYNEQFF	TGCGCCAGCAGCTCCGATGGACAGGGCTACAATGAGCAGTTCTTC
TRBJ2-7	13	NA	TRBV24-1	few	CATSDRETWRQYF	TGTGCCACCAGTGATCGGGAAACATGGAGGCAGTACTTC
TRBJ2-3	24	NA	TRBV11-2	NA	CASSLQPARNTEAFFGQGTDTQYF	NA
TRBJ1-5	15	NA	TRBV28	NA	CASSLGLEGSPSQHF	TGTGCCAGCAGTCTAGGCTTAGAAGGAAGCCCCAGCCAGCATTTT
TRBJ2-3	15	NA	TRBV5-1	NA	CASSFTGINTDTQYF	TGCGCCAGCAGCTTCACAGGGATTAACACAGATACGCAGTATTTT
TRBJ1-1	13	NA	TRBV7-9	few	CASSPTSTPEAFF	TGTGCCAGCAGCCCGACCTCAACCCCTGAAGCTTTCTTT
TRBJ1-1	12	NA	TRBV2	few	CASRPGSTEAFF	TGTGCCAGTAGGCCCGGGAGCACTGAAGCTTTCTTT
TRBJ2-2	15	TRBD2	TRBV9	NA	CASSPPSGGYGELFF	TGTGCCAGCAGCCCCCCGTCGGGGGGGTACGGGGAGCTGTTTTTT
TRBJ1-2	12	TRBD1	TRBV7-3	once	CASSIRTGETFF	TGTGCCAGCAGCATAAGGACAGGAGAGACCTTCTTC
TRBJ2-4	14	NA	TRBV5-4	many	CASSATGEGDIQYF	TGTGCCAGCAGCGCGACAGGGGAGGGTGACATTCAGTACTTC
TRBJ2-7	15	NA	TRBV5-5	few	CASSLEQALSYEQYF	TGTGCCAGCAGCTTAGAACAGGCCCTATCCTACGAGCAGTACTTC
TRBJ2-1	15	NA	TRBV28	NA	CASSFIGGGRIEQFF	TGTGCCAGCAGTTTCATAGGGGGGGGCAGGATTGAGCAGTTCTTC
TRBJ1-4	15	NA	TRBV18	few	CASSPPVRQGEKLFF	TGTGCCAGCTCACCACCGGTCAGGCAAGGTGAAAAACTGTTTTTT
TRBJ2-7	14	NA	TRBV5-4	NA	CASSLWGSNYEQYF	TGTGCCAGCAGCTTGTGGGGCAGCAACTACGAGCAGTACTTC
TRBJ2-1	15	TRBD2	TRBV7-2	NA	CASSLGTSRNNEQFF	TGTGCCAGCAGCTTAGGGACTAGCAGAAACAATGAGCAGTTCTTC
TRBJ2-1	12	NA	TRBV10-3	NA	CAISGGRNEQFF	TGTGCCATCAGTGGCGGTAGAAATGAGCAGTTCTTC
TRBJ1-2	16	TRBD1	TRBV28	few	CASSSALKQGNYGYTF	TGTGCCAGCAGTTCCGCCCTTAAACAGGGGAACTATGGCTACACCTTC
TRBJ2-1	12	NA	TRBV12-3/TRBV12-4	NA	CASSTLEVEQFF	TGTGCCAGCAGTACCCTCGAGGTTGAGCAGTTCTTC
TRBJ2-1	14	NA	TRBV15	few	CATSRVEIYNEQFF	TGTGCCACCAGCAGAGTTGAGATTTACAATGAGCAGTTCTTC
TRBJ1-2	12	NA	TRBV2	NA	CASKLVGDGYTF	TGTGCCAGCAAACTAGTAGGGGATGGCTACACCTTC
TRBJ2-7	14	NA	TRBV11-1	NA	CASSMTSVSYEQYF	TGTGCCAGCAGCATGACAAGCGTCTCCTACGAGCAGTACTTC
TRBJ2-7	12	TRBD1	TRBV29-1	few	CSVGGTGVEQYF	TGCAGCGTTGGAGGGACAGGGGTCGAGCAGTACTTC
TRBJ2-1	14	TRBD2	TRBV29-1	few	CSVGWGGLADEQFF	TGCAGCGTTGGATGGGGGGGTTTGGCGGATGAGCAGTTCTTC
TRBJ1-4	16	TRBD1	TRBV7-9	NA	CASSSPDRGSSEKLFF	TGTGCCAGCAGCTCGCCAGACAGGGGAAGCAGTGAAAAACTGTTTTTT
TRBJ2-7	14	TRBD1	TRBV4-1	few	CASSRGTGSYEQYF	TGCGCCAGCAGCCGAGGGACAGGCTCCTACGAGCAGTACTTC
TRBJ2-3	13	NA	TRBV12-3/TRBV12-4	NA	CASNTQGADTQYF	TGTGCCAGCAATACTCAGGGAGCGGATACGCAGTATTTT
TRBJ1-1	14	NA	TRBV6-1	NA	CASRVGGGDTEAFF	TGTGCCAGCAGGGTGGGGGGGGGAGACACTGAAGCTTTCTTT
TRBJ1-2	13	TRBD1	TRBV29-1	few	CSVRQGEAYGYTF	TGCAGCGTTCGACAGGGGGAAGCTTATGGCTACACCTTC
TRBJ2-7	12	NA	TRBV6-2/TRBV6-3	few	CAVRDNSYEQYF	TGTGCCGTCCGGGACAATTCCTACGAGCAGTACTTC
TRBJ2-1	16	NA	TRBV18	NA	CASSPMASVTYNEQFF	TGTGCCAGCTCACCAATGGCTAGCGTGACCTACAATGAGCAGTTCTTC
TRBJ1-2	15	NA	TRBV4-1	few	CASSQTRDSRKGYTF	TGCGCCAGCAGCCAAACCCGGGATTCTCGTAAAGGCTACACCTTC
TRBJ1-2	15	NA	TRBV4-3	NA	CASSQAQTGHYGYTF	TGCGCCAGCAGCCAAGCTCAGACAGGACACTATGGCTACACCTTC
TRBJ2-3	15	NA	TRBV20-1	NA	CSARDSREGTDTQYF	TGCAGTGCTAGAGACTCCAGGGAAGGCACAGATACGCAGTATTTT
TRBJ2-7	13	NA	TRBV20-1	once	CSAPGEGDYEQYF	TGCAGTGCGCCGGGCGAGGGGGACTACGAGCAGTACTTC
TRBJ2-1	18	TRBD2	TRBV20-1	NA	CSATRTSGASYYYNEQFF	TGCAGTGCTACCAGGACTAGCGGGGCTTCCTACTACTACAATGAGCAGTTCTTC
TRBJ1-4	16	NA	TRBV10-3	NA	CAISDHWTAYNEKLFF	TGTGCCATCAGTGACCATTGGACGGCCTATAATGAAAAACTGTTTTTT
TRBJ1-1	14	NA	TRBV7-3	NA	CASSVGRGNTEAFF	TGTGCCAGCAGCGTAGGCCGGGGGAACACTGAAGCTTTCTTT
TRBJ1-1	13	NA	TRBV7-2	few	CASSLEGEAEAFF	TGTGCCAGCAGCTTAGAAGGGGAGGCTGAAGCTTTCTTT
TRBJ2-7	17	TRBD1	TRBV7-9	few	CASTPGQGADMSTKQYF	TGTGCCAGCACCCCGGGACAGGGGGCTGACATGTCTACGAAGCAGTACTTC
TRBJ2-1	15	NA	TRBV2	few	CASSDPGDTYNEQFF	TGTGCCAGCAGTGATCCGGGTGACACCTACAATGAGCAGTTCTTC
TRBJ2-1	12	TRBD2	TRBV7-2	NA	CASSKNLAARFF	TGTGCCAGCAGCAAAAACCTAGCGGCGAGGTTCTTC
TRBJ2-7	13	TRBD2	TRBV7-9	few	CASSPTGGIEQYF	TGTGCCAGCAGCCCCACGGGGGGGATCGAGCAGTACTTC
TRBJ1-5	16	TRBD1	TRBV7-2	NA	CASSLATGAAYQPQHF	TGTGCCAGCAGCTTAGCGACAGGGGCCGCTTATCAGCCCCAGCATTTT
TRBJ2-6	16	NA	TRBV9	NA	CASSVMGSSGANVLTF	TGTGCCAGCAGCGTAATGGGGTCCTCTGGGGCCAACGTCCTGACTTTC
TRBJ2-7	12	NA	TRBV20-1	NA	CSMNGAIYEQYF	TGCAGTATGAACGGGGCCATCTACGAGCAGTACTTC
TRBJ1-2	15	TRBD1	TRBV4-3	many	CASSQTGQGNYGYTF	TGCGCCAGCAGCCAAACCGGACAGGGTAACTATGGCTACACCTTC
TRBJ2-7	12	NA	TRBV20-1	NA	CSAQVPSYEQYF	TGCAGTGCCCAAGTCCCTTCCTACGAGCAGTACTTC
TRBJ1-2	14	NA	TRBV28	NA	CASSFNEGYYGYTF	TGTGCCAGCAGTTTTAACGAAGGGTACTATGGCTACACCTTC
TRBJ2-3	16	TRBD2	TRBV7-3	NA	CASSFNPAGGTDTQYF	TGTGCCAGCAGCTTTAACCCAGCGGGGGGCACAGATACGCAGTATTTT
TRBJ2-3	15	TRBD1	TRBV4-3	NA	CASSQYRGSTDTQYF	TGCGCCAGTAGCCAATACAGGGGCTCCACAGATACGCAGTATTTT
TRBJ1-4	16	NA	TRBV20-1	NA	CSARVPRSATNEKLFF	TGCAGTGCTAGAGTGCCAAGGAGTGCAACTAATGAAAAACTGTTTTTT
TRBJ2-5	20	TRBD2	TRBV29-1	NA	CSVEEGAGTSGGQSQETQYF	TGCAGCGTTGAAGAGGGGGCCGGGACTAGCGGGGGCCAATCCCAAGAGACCCAGTACTTC
TRBJ2-1	15	NA	TRBV12-3/TRBV12-4	few	CASSSKGPSYNEQFF	TGTGCCAGCAGTTCAAAGGGGCCTAGCTACAATGAGCAGTTCTTC
TRBJ2-3	16	TRBD2	TRBV20-1	few	CSASSSERGSTDTQYF	TGCAGTGCTAGTTCATCAGAGCGGGGTAGCACAGATACGCAGTATTTT
TRBJ2-1	16	TRBD2	TRBV27	few	CASSLLLAGGPNEQFF	TGTGCCAGCAGTTTATTATTAGCGGGGGGCCCCAATGAGCAGTTCTTC